The 6 T cell receptor beta chains below come from one sample, sequenced in a study of siplizumab effects on memory and regulatory T cells. TCRdb's copy holds only in-frame clones and misses some; the assay was immunoSEQ multiplex PCR. The top ten clones hold 0.14% to 0.15% of a sample with around 100,000 clones, about 91% of them seen once. Material: CD4+ T cells sorted from blood. These receptors came from a human donor in good health.

V gene TRBV6-6 combines with J gene TRBJ1-2; 9 positions agree with TRBD1. The CDR3 covers 14 residues. V dropped 7 bases and J dropped 4; count of bases not matched to a gene: 7. Germline V lookup: CDR1 MNHNY, CDR2 SVGAGI (reference sequence). CDR3 DNA sequence: TGTGCCAGCATCGACGGGACAGGGATCTATGGCTACACCTTC. Encoded protein: CASIDGTGIYGYTF.

V is TRBV9 and J is TRBJ2-1; perhaps TRBD1 as D (6 bases). Deletions cut 5 bases from V and 1 base from J, with 13 bases between. The CDR3 sequence is 15 residues long. In germline, CDR1 is SGDLS, CDR2 YYNGEE. DNA for the CDR3: TGTGCCAGCAGTCGAGAAGACAGGTCCTACAATGAGCAGTTCTTC. This translates into CASSREDRSYNEQFF.

The rearrangement joins TRBV10-3 to TRBJ1-5, with a tentative D call TRBD1 (5 bases). The ends were cut back, 8 bases at V and 4 bases at J, with 18 bases in the middle. Per germline, CDR1 ENHRY and CDR2 SYGVKD. The CDR3 consists of 15 residues. The CDR3 protein is CAIQDGGRVNQPQHF. Written as DNA, the CDR3 is TGTGCCATCCAAGATGGGGGTAGAGTAAATCAGCCCCAGCATTTT.

This rearrangement joins TRBV9 to TRBJ1-2; D call uncertain. CDR1 and CDR2 (germline): SGDLS, YYNGEE. Between the trimmed V and J ends, which lost 0 bases and 2 bases, there was a span of 11 bases. The CDR3 totals 15 residues. The CDR3 region is CASSVVGDWNYGYTF. CDR3 nucleotides: TGTGCCAGCAGCGTAGTCGGTGATTGGAACTATGGCTACACCTTC.

The chain uses TRBV18 and TRBJ1-4; D gene ambiguous. Trimming took 1 base from V and 3 from J, leaving 9 bases between them. This CDR3 has 15 amino acids. Looked up from germline, CDR1 is KGHSH and CDR2 is LQKENI. The CDR3 loop is CASSPLPGSNEKLFF. CDR3 coding DNA: TGTGCCAGCTCACCACTACCCGGGTCTAATGAAAAACTGTTTTTT.

The V gene is TRBV2, the J gene TRBJ2-5; 8 bases map to TRBD2. The CDR3 loop spans 13 amino acids. V lost 6 bases and J lost 4; bases outside the gene matches: 4. The germline CDR1 and CDR2 sequences are SNHLY and FYNNEI. The CDR3 region is CASSPGLGETQYF. The CDR3 DNA is TGTGCCAGCAGCCCGGGACTAGGAGAGACCCAGTACTTC.